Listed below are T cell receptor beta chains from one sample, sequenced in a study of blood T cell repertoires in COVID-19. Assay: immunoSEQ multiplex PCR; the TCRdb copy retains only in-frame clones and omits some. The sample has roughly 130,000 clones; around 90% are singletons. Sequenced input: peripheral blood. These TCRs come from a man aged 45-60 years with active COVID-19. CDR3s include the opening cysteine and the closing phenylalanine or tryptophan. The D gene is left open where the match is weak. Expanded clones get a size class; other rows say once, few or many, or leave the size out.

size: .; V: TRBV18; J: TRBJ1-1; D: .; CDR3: CASSSQGMGEAFF; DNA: TGTGCCAGCTCTTCCCAGGGGATGGGTGAAGCTTTCTTT
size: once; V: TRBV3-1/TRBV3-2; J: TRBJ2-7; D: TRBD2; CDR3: CASSQTLAGGHYEQYF; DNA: TGTGCCAGCAGCCAAACACTAGCGGGGGGGCACTACGAGCAGTACTTC
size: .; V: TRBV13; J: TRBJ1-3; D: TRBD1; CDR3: CASSPGQAGNTIYF; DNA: TGTGCCAGCAGCCCTGGACAGGCTGGAAACACCATATATTTT
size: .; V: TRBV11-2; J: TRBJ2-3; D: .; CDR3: CASSAGPVSDTQYF; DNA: TGTGCCAGCAGCGCAGGCCCAGTGTCAGATACGCAGTATTTT
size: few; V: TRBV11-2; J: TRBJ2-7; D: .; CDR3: CASRLLGGRSSYEQYF; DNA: TGTGCCAGCAGACTTCTCGGAGGTCGGAGCTCCTACGAGCAGTACTTC
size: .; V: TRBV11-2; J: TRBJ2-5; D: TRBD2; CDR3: CASSLEGLAGGTQYF; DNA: TGTGCCAGCAGCTTGGAGGGACTAGCGGGAGGGACCCAGTACTTC
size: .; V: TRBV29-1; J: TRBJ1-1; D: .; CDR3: CSVFYGMRAFF; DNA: TGCAGCGTATTTTACGGGATGAGGGCTTTCTTT
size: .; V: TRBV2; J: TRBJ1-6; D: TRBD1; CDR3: CASSERRDRNSPLHF; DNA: TGTGCCAGCAGTGAGCGCCGGGACAGAAATTCACCCCTCCACTTT
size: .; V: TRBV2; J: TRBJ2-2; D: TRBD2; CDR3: CASSDSGIGELFF; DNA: TGTGCCAGCAGTGACAGCGGGATTGGGGAGCTGTTTTTT
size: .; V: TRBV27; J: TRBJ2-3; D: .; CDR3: CASSPMDFIPDTQYF; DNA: TGTGCCAGCAGTCCAATGGACTTCATCCCAGATACGCAGTATTTT
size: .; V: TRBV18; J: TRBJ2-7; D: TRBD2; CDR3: CASSPSTTAGGKNEQYF; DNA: TGTGCCAGCTCACCGTCAACTACAGCGGGGGGGAAGAACGAGCAGTACTTC
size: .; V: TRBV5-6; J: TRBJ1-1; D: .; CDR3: CASSLSRGGSTEAFF; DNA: TGTGCCAGCAGCTTGTCTCGGGGAGGTAGCACTGAAGCTTTCTTT
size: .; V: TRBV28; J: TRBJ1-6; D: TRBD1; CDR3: CASSLSTGAVSPLHF; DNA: TGTGCCAGCAGTTTATCTACAGGGGCAGTGTCACCCCTCCACTTT
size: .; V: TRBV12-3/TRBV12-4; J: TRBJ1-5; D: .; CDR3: CASSTNAGEPQHF; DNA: TGTGCCAGCAGCACGAACGCGGGGGAGCCCCAGCATTTT
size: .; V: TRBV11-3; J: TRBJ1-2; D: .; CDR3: CASSLGTDFGYTF; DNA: TGTGCCAGCAGCTTAGGGACAGACTTTGGCTACACCTTC
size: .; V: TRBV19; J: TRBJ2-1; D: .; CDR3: CASSYRSGEQFF; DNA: TGTGCCAGTAGCTATAGGTCCGGGGAGCAGTTCTTC
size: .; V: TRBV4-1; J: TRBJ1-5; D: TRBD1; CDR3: CASSQRTGGYSNQPQHF; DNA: TGCGCCAGCAGCCAGCGGACAGGGGGCTATAGCAATCAGCCCCAGCATTTT
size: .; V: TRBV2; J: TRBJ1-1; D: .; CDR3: CASSEVQGGSTEAFF; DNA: TGTGCCAGCAGTGAAGTACAGGGCGGGAGCACTGAAGCTTTCTTT
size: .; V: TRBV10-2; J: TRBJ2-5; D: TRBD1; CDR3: CASSPDRARQETQYF; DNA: TGCGCCAGCAGTCCGGACAGGGCCCGGCAAGAGACCCAGTACTTC
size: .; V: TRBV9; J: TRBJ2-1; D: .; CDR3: CASSADSTAYNEQFF; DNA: TGTGCCAGCAGCGCCGACTCCACGGCATACAATGAGCAGTTCTTC
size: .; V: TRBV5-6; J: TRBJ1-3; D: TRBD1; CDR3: CASSLVGQGASGNTIYF; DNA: TGTGCCAGCAGCTTGGTAGGACAGGGGGCGTCGGGAAACACCATATATTTT
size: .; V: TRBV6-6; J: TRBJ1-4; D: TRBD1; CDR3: CASSGQGRELFF; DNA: TGTGCCAGCAGCGGACAGGGGAGAGAACTGTTTTTT
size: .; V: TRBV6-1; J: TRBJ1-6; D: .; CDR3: CASSELGGLGNSPLHF; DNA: TGTGCCAGCAGTGAATTGGGGGGTTTGGGTAATTCACCCCTCCACTTT
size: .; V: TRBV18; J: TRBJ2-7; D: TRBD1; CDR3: CASSPQGTGPYEQYF; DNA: TGTGCCAGCTCACCCCAAGGGACAGGACCATACGAGCAGTACTTC
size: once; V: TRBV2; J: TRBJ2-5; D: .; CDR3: CASSEPAGLQETQYF; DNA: TGTGCCAGCAGTGAACCCGCGGGGCTACAAGAGACCCAGTACTTC
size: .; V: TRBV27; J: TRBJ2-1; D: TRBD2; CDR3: CASSPGLAGARSSYNEQFF; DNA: TGTGCCAGCAGTCCGGGACTAGCGGGAGCGAGGAGCTCCTACAATGAGCAGTTCTTC
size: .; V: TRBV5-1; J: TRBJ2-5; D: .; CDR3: CASTPGQPQETQYF; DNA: TGCGCCAGCACCCCGGGACAACCTCAAGAGACCCAGTACTTC
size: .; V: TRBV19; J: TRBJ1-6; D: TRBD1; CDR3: CASSIPRQGWNSPLHF; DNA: TGTGCCAGTAGTATCCCTCGACAGGGTTGGAATTCACCCCTCCACTTT
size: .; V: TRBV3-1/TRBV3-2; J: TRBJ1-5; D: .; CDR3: CASSPQYNTGNQPQHF; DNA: TGTGCCAGCAGCCCGCAATATAATACAGGGAATCAGCCCCAGCATTTT
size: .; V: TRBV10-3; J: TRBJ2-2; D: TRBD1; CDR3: CAISEPEDRAGELFF; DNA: TGTGCCATCAGTGAGCCGGAGGACAGGGCCGGGGAGCTGTTTTTT
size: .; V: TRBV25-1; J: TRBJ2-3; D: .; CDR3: CASSDGGGRDTQYF; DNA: TGTGCCAGCAGTGATGGAGGAGGGCGGGATACGCAGTATTTT
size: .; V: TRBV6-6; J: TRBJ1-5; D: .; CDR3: CASALNREGNQPQHF; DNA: TGTGCCAGTGCCTTAAACAGGGAGGGGAATCAGCCCCAGCATTTT
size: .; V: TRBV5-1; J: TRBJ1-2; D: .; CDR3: CASSSDSFNIVGYTF; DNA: TGCGCCAGCAGCTCGGACAGTTTCAACATAGTCGGCTACACCTTC
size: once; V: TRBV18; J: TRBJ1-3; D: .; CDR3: CASSPPGSGNTIYF; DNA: TGTGCCAGCTCACCCCCGGGCTCTGGAAACACCATATATTTT
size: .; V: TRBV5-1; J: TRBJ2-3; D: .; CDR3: CASAGTDTQYF; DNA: TGCGCCAGCGCAGGAACAGATACGCAGTATTTT
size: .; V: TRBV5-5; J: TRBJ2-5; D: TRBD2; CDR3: CASSWRERETQYF; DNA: TGTGCCAGCAGCTGGCGGGAGAGAGAGACCCAGTACTTC
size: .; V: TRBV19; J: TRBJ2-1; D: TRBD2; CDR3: CASMPLGLAGGTANEQFF; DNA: TGTGCCAGTATGCCCCTTGGACTAGCGGGAGGGACGGCCAATGAGCAGTTCTTC
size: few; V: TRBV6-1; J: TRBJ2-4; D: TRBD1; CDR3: CASSESGGYIQYF; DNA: TGTGCCAGCAGTGAGTCAGGGGGCTACATTCAGTACTTC
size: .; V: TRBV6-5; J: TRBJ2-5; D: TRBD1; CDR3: CASSFDRVETQYF; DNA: TGTGCCAGCAGTTTTGACAGGGTGGAGACCCAGTACTTC
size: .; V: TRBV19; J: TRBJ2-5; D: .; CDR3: CASTRGPYQETQYF; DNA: TGTGCCAGTACACGTGGGCCGTACCAAGAGACCCAGTACTTC
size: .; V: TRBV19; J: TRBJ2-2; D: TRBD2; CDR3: CASHLSRDYGELFF; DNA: TGTGCCAGCCACTTGTCCCGGGACTATGGGGAGCTGTTTTTT
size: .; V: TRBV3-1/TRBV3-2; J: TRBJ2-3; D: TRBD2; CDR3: CASSDPGLAGPPGDTQYF; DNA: TGTGCCAGCAGCGACCCGGGACTAGCGGGGCCTCCAGGGGATACGCAGTATTTT
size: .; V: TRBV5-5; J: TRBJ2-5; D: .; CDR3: CASSYSGGFQETQYF; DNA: TGTGCCAGCAGCTATTCCGGGGGATTCCAAGAGACCCAGTACTTC
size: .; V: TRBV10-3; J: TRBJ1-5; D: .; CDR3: CAISEVGGGQPQHF; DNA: TGTGCCATCAGTGAAGTTGGTGGAGGGCAGCCCCAGCATTTT
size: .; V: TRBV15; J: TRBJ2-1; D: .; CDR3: CATSRRDSTYNEQFF; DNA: TGTGCCACCAGCAGACGGGACTCAACCTACAATGAGCAGTTCTTC
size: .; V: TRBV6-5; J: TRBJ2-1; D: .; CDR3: CASSLDSRKNNEQFF; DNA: TGTGCCAGCAGCCTTGACAGTCGTAAAAACAATGAGCAGTTCTTC
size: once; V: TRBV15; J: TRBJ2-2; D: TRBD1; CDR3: CAGQGAPNTGELFF; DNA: TGTGCCGGACAGGGCGCTCCGAACACCGGGGAGCTGTTTTTT
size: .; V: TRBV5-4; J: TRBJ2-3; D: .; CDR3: CASSPRLELTDTQYF; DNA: TGTGCCAGCAGCCCAAGACTGGAGCTTACAGATACGCAGTATTTT
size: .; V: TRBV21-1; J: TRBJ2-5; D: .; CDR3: CASSVRPGQYSGETQYF; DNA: TGTGCCAGCAGCGTCAGACCAGGACAGTACTCTGGAGAGACCCAGTACTTC
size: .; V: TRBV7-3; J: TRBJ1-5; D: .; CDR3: CASSLKAGQPQHF; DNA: TGTGCCAGCAGCTTAAAGGCGGGTCAGCCCCAGCATTTT